This T cell receptor beta chain was identified during a study of OX40 agonist ivuxolimab in advanced cancers. Study overall: Ivuxolimab was delivered to patients intravenously every 2 weeks at doses spanning 0.01 to 10 mg/kg.

The CDR3 is 13 amino acids. CDR1 LNHDA and CDR2 SQIVND come from the germline V gene (reference sequence). Unmatched junction bases numbered 5, after V lost 5 bases and J lost 6 bases. Only in-frame clones appear in the TCRdb table, and some are missing; sequencing was by immunoSEQ multiplex PCR. The repertoire includes 55,000 to 80,000 clones, approximately 91% of them detected once, and about 0.26% sits in the top ten. At cycle 4 day 1, cycle 7 day 1, and baseline, blood was sampled. This clonotype was obtained from an adult with an advanced solid tumor such as melanoma, head and neck, liver or kidney cancer. V is TRBV19 and J is TRBJ1-2; TRBD1 agrees at 8 bases. The sample consisted of CD4+ or CD8+ T cells sorted from blood, taken in a trial of the OX40 agonist ivuxolimab. The chain's CDR3 is CASSGQGSNGYTF. CDR3 in DNA: TGTGCCAGTAGTGGACAGGGTTCGAATGGCTACACCTTC. The full variable domain, rest sourced from reference TRBV19 and TRBJ1-2, is DGGITQSPKYLFRKEGQNVTLSCEQNLNHDAMYWYRQDPGQGLRLIYYSQIVNDFQKGDIAEGYSVSREKKESFPLTVTSAQKNPTAFYLCASSGQGSNGYTFGSGTRLTVV.